Following are 26 T cell receptor beta chains from one sample sequenced in a study of cytomegalovirus exposure and HLA in healthy donors. It was with 60 Vbeta and 13 Jbeta primers that the PCR ran. Only in-frame clones appear in the TCRdb table, and some are missing; sequencing was by immunoSEQ multiplex PCR. The data hold about 180,000 clones, with 84% observed a single time. Source material: PBMCs. Receptors originate from a girl between 5 and 17 years old in good health and CMV-seropositive.

The rearrangement uses TRBV10-3 and TRBJ2-7; tentative D call: TRBD1 (5 bases). CDR1 ENHRY and CDR2 SYGVKD come from the germline V gene. The ends were cut back, 2 bases at V and 4 bases at J, with 12 bases in the middle. The CDR3 length is 14 residues. The CDR3 DNA reads as TGTGCCATCAGTGAGCCGACAGTAGAGTACGAGCAGTACTTC. This encodes CAISEPTVEYEQYF.

CDR3 in DNA: TGCGCCAGCAGCCGGCAGGGGGCAAACGAAAAACTGTTTTTT. Translated: CASSRQGANEKLFF. The chain couples TRBV5-1 to TRBJ1-4; 8 bases map to TRBD1. CDR3 length equals 14 residues. Germline V CDR1 and CDR2: SGHRS, YFSETQ. The J segment lost 8 bases and the V segment lost 4 bases, leaving 7 bases of the junction unmatched.

In this sample, this clone turned up a few times. V gene TRBV30 combines with J gene TRBJ2-7; 9 bases match TRBD1. The CDR3 runs to 14 residues. Per the germline V gene, CDR1 is GTSNPN and CDR2 is SVGIG (reference sequence). The V gene end was trimmed by 5 bases and the J gene end by 3 bases; junction bases not matched to a gene: 8. In DNA, the CDR3 is TGTGCCTGGGGGGGACAGGGAAATTTCTACGAGCAGTACTTC. Translation gives CAWGGQGNFYEQYF.

The chain couples TRBV5-5 to TRBJ1-1, with 9 positions matching TRBD1. This CDR3 contains 15 residues. The J segment lost 5 bases and the V segment lost 3 bases, leaving 8 bases of the junction unmatched. CDR1 is SGHKS, CDR2 YYEKEE, per germline (reference sequence). The CDR3 is CASSWPGTGKTEAFF. CDR3 bases: TGTGCCAGCAGCTGGCCCGGGACAGGGAAGACTGAAGCTTTCTTT.

The chain carries TRBV19 and TRBJ1-1, with unresolved D. The CDR3 spans 14 residues. Germline-derived CDR1 and CDR2 are LNHDA and SQIVND (reference sequence). Between the trimmed V and J ends, which lost 5 bases and 4 bases, there was a span of 14 bases. Here the CDR3 DNA reads TGTGCCAGTAGTGCCGTGGTGGGGAGCACTGAAGCTTTCTTT. Protein product: CASSAVVGSTEAFF.

CDR3 DNA: TGTGCCAGCAGCGAGGACATTCGGGAAGAGACCCAGTACTTC. Translated: CASSEDIREETQYF. The gene calls are TRBV28 and TRBJ2-5; D possibly corresponds to TRBD1 (5 bases). The germline gives CDR1 MDHEN, CDR2 SYDVKM. The CDR3 extends over 14 amino acids. V dropped 6 bases and J dropped 3 bases, with 14 bases sitting between them.

This chain links TRBV5-1 with TRBJ1-6; D is ambiguous. The germline V gene encodes CDR1 SGHRS and CDR2 YFSETQ. V was clipped by 2 bases and J by 1 base, with 16 bases between them. There are 18 residues in the CDR3. The chain's CDR3 is CASSFEPNSVSYNSPLHF. The CDR3 DNA reads TGCGCCAGCAGCTTTGAGCCGAACAGTGTGTCCTATAATTCACCCCTCCACTTT.

J is TRBJ1-4 and V is TRBV15, with D uncertain. The CDR3 sequence is 15 residues long. Germline loops: CDR1 LNHNV, CDR2 YYDKDF (reference sequence). The germline V and J ends were trimmed by 1 base and 4 bases, with 10 bases remaining between them. The CDR3 nucleotides read TGTGCCACCAGCAGAGTATACGAGAATAATGAAAAACTGTTTTTT. Encoded protein: CATSRVYENNEKLFF.

The chain combines TRBV2 with TRBJ1-1; 7 nucleotides align to TRBD1. The germline V gene has CDR1 SNHLY and CDR2 FYNNEI. V was clipped by 4 bases and J by 9 bases; unmatched bases: 14. This CDR3 has 15 residues. CDR3 sequence (DNA): TGTGCCAGCAGTGGGGAAGTGGCAGGGGGATTTAAAGCTTTCTTT. Residues: CASSGEVAGGFKAFF.

The V gene is TRBV19, the J gene TRBJ2-3; 7 bases are shared with TRBD2. The length of the CDR3 is 15 residues. The V gene's germline CDR1 is LNHDA and CDR2 SQIVND (reference sequence). Trimming took 3 bases from V and 2 from J; bases not matched to a gene: 5. This CDR3 reads CASSMGRGYTDTQYF. Written as DNA, the CDR3 is TGTGCCAGTAGTATGGGGCGGGGGTACACAGATACGCAGTATTTT.

The chain links TRBV6-5 to TRBJ2-7; 7 bases agree with TRBD1. Trimming took 4 bases from V and 1 from J; bases not matched to a gene: 1. The CDR3 sequence is 13 residues long. Germline lookup yields CDR1 MNHEY and CDR2 SVGAGI. The chain's CDR3 is CASSLQGSYEQYF. In nucleotides, the CDR3 is TGTGCCAGCAGTTTACAGGGGTCCTACGAGCAGTACTTC.

The CDR3 reads CASSLPVLRDRGLDSMNTEAFF. The CDR3, as DNA: TGTGCCAGCAGTCTACCTGTACTCCGGGACAGGGGGCTAGACTCCATGAACACTGAAGCTTTCTTT. V usage is TRBV27 and J usage is TRBJ1-1; 12 bases agree with TRBD1. V shed 5 bases and J 0 bases; nucleotides not matched to a gene: 22. Germline lookup yields CDR1 MNHEY and CDR2 SMNVEV (reference sequence). The length of the CDR3 is 22 residues.

This clone has a handful of counts. V gene TRBV6-5 combines with J gene TRBJ1-1; 8 nucleotides agree with TRBD1. The CDR3 is made up of 13 amino acids. Per the germline V gene, CDR1 is MNHEY and CDR2 is SVGAGI. After removal of 7 bases from V and 4 bases from J, the junction contained 5 bases not matched to a gene. The DNA for the CDR3 is TGTGCCAGCAATATCCAGGGGGCCACTGAAGCTTTCTTT. It encodes CASNIQGATEAFF.

CDR3: CASSRLRAPWGGGQETQYF. Here the CDR3 DNA reads TGTGCCAGCAGCCGTCTTCGGGCCCCCTGGGGAGGGGGCCAAGAGACCCAGTACTTC. This chain connects TRBV9 to TRBJ2-5; D may be TRBD2 (7 bases). CDR1 and CDR2 (germline): SGDLS, YYNGEE. The CDR3 has 19 amino acids. Trimming left V 4 bases short and J 1 base short, with 26 bases between. The complete variable domain, with remaining parts taken from reference TRBV9 and TRBJ2-5, reads DSGVTQTPKHLITATGQRVTLRCSPRSGDLSVYWYQQSLDQGLQFLIQYYNGEERAKGNILERFSAQQFPDLHSELNLSSLELGDSALYFCASSRLRAPWGGGQETQYFGPGTRLLVL.

The chain uses TRBV2 and TRBJ1-2; no definite D call. V lost 2 bases and J lost 2, with 6 bases in between. Looked up from germline, CDR1 is SNHLY and CDR2 is FYNNEI. This CDR3 region has 13 residues. CDR3 coding DNA: TGTGCCAGCAGTGAACGGTGGAACTATGGCTACACCTTC. It encodes CASSERWNYGYTF. Filled out from reference TRBV2 and TRBJ1-2, the complete variable domain reads EPEVTQTPSHQVTQMGQEVILRCVPISNHLYFYWYRQILGQKVEFLVSFYNNEISEKSEIFDDQFSVERPDGSNFTLKIRSTKLEDSAMYFCASSERWNYGYTFGSGTRLTVV.

The J gene is TRBJ1-1, the V gene TRBV18; 8 nucleotides align to TRBD1. With 3 bases clipped from V and 2 bases from J, the junction kept 11 bases outside the gene matches. CDR1 KGHSH and CDR2 LQKENI come from the germline V gene. The length of the CDR3 is 17 residues. CDR3 loop: CASSPTGTGGYNTEAFF. CDR3 in DNA: TGTGCCAGCTCACCGACCGGGACAGGAGGATATAACACTGAAGCTTTCTTT.

The chain combines TRBV11-3 with TRBJ1-4; the match to TRBD1 covers 7 bases. This CDR3 comprises 15 residues. Trimming took 3 bases from V and 4 from J; bases not matched to a gene: 5. CDR1 is SGHNT, CDR2 YENEEA, per germline. CDR3 residues: CASSFQGQLNEKLFF. The CDR3 DNA reads TGTGCCAGCAGCTTTCAGGGACAGCTTAATGAAAAACTGTTTTTT.

The V call is TRBV19, the J call TRBJ2-1; the match to TRBD1 covers 7 bases. The CDR3 has 15 amino acids. V dropped 3 bases and J dropped 2; count of bases not matched to a gene: 4. The germline V gene encodes CDR1 LNHDA and CDR2 SQIVND (reference sequence). This CDR3 is CASSITTGPYNEQFF. The DNA of the CDR3 is TGTGCCAGTAGTATTACGACAGGGCCCTACAATGAGCAGTTCTTC.

The V call is TRBV13, the J call TRBJ2-5, with 9 positions matching TRBD2. The germline gives CDR1 PRHDT, CDR2 FYEKMQ (reference sequence). CDR3 length: 15 residues. The J segment lost 7 bases and the V segment lost 4 bases, leaving 10 bases of the junction unmatched. DNA for the CDR3: TGTGCCAGCAGCTCACAACAGACTAGCGGTAGGACCCAGTACTTC. This translates into CASSSQQTSGRTQYF.

The V call is TRBV6-1, the J call TRBJ2-1, with D possibly being TRBD2 (6 bases). V lost 2 bases and J 7 bases, leaving 9 bases between the germline ends. This CDR3 spans 13 amino acids. In germline, CDR1 is MNHNS, CDR2 SASEGT. CDR3 in DNA: TGTGCCAGCAGTGAAAGGGCGGGGAATGAGCAGTTCTTC. The encoded protein is CASSERAGNEQFF.

This chain uses TRBV6-6 with TRBJ1-5; 9 nucleotides align to TRBD1. The V gene's germline CDR1 is MNHNY and CDR2 SVGAGI (reference sequence). This CDR3 is built from 14 residues. J gave up 8 bases and V 4 bases, and 6 bases lay outside the gene matches. CDR3 sequence (DNA): TGTGCCAGCAGTTTCAACAGGGGGCATGAGCCCCAGCATTTT. This codes for CASSFNRGHEPQHF.

The chain combines TRBV5-6 with TRBJ1-2, with 7 bases matching TRBD1. Germline assignment: CDR1 SGHDT and CDR2 YYEEEE. This CDR3 spans 17 amino acids. The ends lost 2 bases at V and 0 bases at J; junction bases unmatched: 10. CDR3 sequence reads: CASSFRQGPITNYGYTF. The CDR3 nucleotides are TGTGCCAGCAGCTTTAGACAGGGACCCATTACTAACTATGGCTACACCTTC.

The sample holds one count of this clone. The chain carries TRBV29-1 and TRBJ1-1; 10 bases are shared with TRBD1. The V segment lost 7 bases and the J segment 11 bases; nucleotides outside the gene matches: 7. Per germline, CDR1 SQVTM and CDR2 ANQGSEA. The CDR3 is 11 residues long. The chain's CDR3 is CSDRQGASAFF. CDR3 coding DNA: TGCAGCGATAGACAGGGGGCATCGGCTTTCTTT.

As to this clone: A read error may account for a junction end that differs from germline. This chain links TRBV19 with TRBJ1-5; the match to TRBD1 covers 8 bases. There are 13 residues in the CDR3. From germline, CDR1 is LNHDA and CDR2 SQIVND (reference sequence). The CDR3 loop reads CATGDRGNQPQHF. In DNA form, the CDR3 reads TGTGCCACTGGAGACAGGGGCAATCAACCCCAGCATTTT.

This clone was seen only once. This sequence joins TRBV7-9 and TRBJ2-5; no clear D gene. V lost 5 bases to trimming and J lost 4 bases, with 14 bases between them. The length of the CDR3 is 14 residues. Germline V gives CDR1 SEHNR, CDR2 FQNEAQ (reference sequence). The CDR3 DNA reads TGTGCCAGCAGCAAAAGCGCGGTTGGAGAGACCCAGTACTTC. Its translation is CASSKSAVGETQYF.

This sequence joins TRBV11-3 and TRBJ2-7, with 7 nucleotides matching TRBD1. Germline V gene lookup returns CDR1 SGHNT and CDR2 YENEEA. The V and J ends lost 5 bases and 3 bases, in that order; junction bases with no gene match: 7. The CDR3 has 14 amino acids. This chain's CDR3 is CASSPDRMDYEQYF. Here the CDR3 DNA reads TGTGCCAGCAGCCCGGACAGGATGGACTACGAGCAGTACTTC. The full variable domain, completed using reference TRBV11-3 and TRBJ2-7, is EAGVVQSPRYKIIEKKQPVAFWCNPISGHNTLYWYLQNLGQGPELLIRYENEEAVDDSQLPKDRFSAERLKGVDSTLKIQPAELGDSAVYLCASSPDRMDYEQYFGPGTRLTVT.